Sequencing of this TCR beta chain was carried out in a study of patients and donors after allogeneic stem cell transplantation. TCRdb re-derived calls from the RT-PCR reads in MiXCR, one entry per CDR3 protein. The data show hundreds of thousands of distinct CDR3 sequences, 16% seen once. The length of the CDR3 is 15 residues. Trimming stripped 0 bases from V and 3 bases from J, with 12 bases between. Germline lookup yields CDR1 MNHEY and CDR2 SMNVEV (reference sequence). The receptor comes from a human donor who was either an allogeneic HSCT recipient or a stem cell or donor lymphocyte infusion donor (not recorded which). It is not recorded whose cells these are; they may come from a transplant donor. V is TRBV27 and J is TRBJ2-7; maybe TRBD2 (5 bases). Sequenced material: blood, either unsorted or a sorted T cell fraction (not recorded which). In DNA form, the CDR3 reads TGTGCCAGCAGTTTATCACCGGAAGACTACTACGAGCAGTACTTC. Protein: CASSLSPEDYYEQYF.